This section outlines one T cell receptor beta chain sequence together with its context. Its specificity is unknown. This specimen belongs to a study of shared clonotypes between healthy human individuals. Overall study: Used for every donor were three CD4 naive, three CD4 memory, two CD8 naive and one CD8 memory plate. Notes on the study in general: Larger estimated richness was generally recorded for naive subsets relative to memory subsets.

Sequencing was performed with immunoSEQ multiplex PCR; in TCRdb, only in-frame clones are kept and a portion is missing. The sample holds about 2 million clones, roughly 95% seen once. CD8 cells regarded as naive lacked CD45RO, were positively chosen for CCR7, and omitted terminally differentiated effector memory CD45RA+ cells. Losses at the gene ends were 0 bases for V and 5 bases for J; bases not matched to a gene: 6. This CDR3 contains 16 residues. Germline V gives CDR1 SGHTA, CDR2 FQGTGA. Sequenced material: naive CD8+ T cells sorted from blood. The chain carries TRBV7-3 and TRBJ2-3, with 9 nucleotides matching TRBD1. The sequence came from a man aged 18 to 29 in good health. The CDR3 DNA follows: TGTGCCAGCAGCTTAACAGGAGGGACAGGGTTAGATACGCAGTATTTT. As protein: CASSLTGGTGLDTQYF.